Each of the 4 T cell receptor beta chains below was sequenced from the same sample in a study of blood T cells in healthy people across ages. Then a second PCR, running roughly 6 to 12 cycles, was carried out with a sample-barcoded 5' primer and a J-beta primer mix. TCRdb processed the 5' RACE reads anew with MiXCR; each CDR3 protein has one entry. The repertoire holds approximately 1.5 million distinct CDR3 sequences, with roughly 30% as singletons. The specimen sequenced was blood. These receptors were obtained from a woman between 25 and 40 years old in good health.

This clonotype was counted only a few times. This chain uses TRBV5-6 with TRBJ2-3; 7 nucleotides align to TRBD1. V was pared by 1 base and J by 1 base, with 6 bases of the junction left unmatched. Germline lookup yields CDR1 SGHDT and CDR2 YYEEEE. The CDR3 has 16 residues. As DNA, the CDR3 is TGTGCCAGCAGCTTGAGCCTTGGACAGGGCACAGATACGCAGTATTTT. Its protein is CASSLSLGQGTDTQYF.

The sample holds one count of this clonotype. The chain recombines TRBV27 with TRBJ1-2; 9 bases line up with TRBD1. The CDR3 loop spans 17 amino acids. Looked up from germline, CDR1 is MNHEY and CDR2 is SMNVEV (reference sequence). Unmatched junction bases numbered 13, after V lost 2 bases and J lost 6 bases. This CDR3 reads CASSLRGDRVSSDGYTF. The DNA of the CDR3 is TGTGCCAGCAGTTTAAGAGGGGACAGGGTATCTTCCGATGGCTACACCTTC.

This clonotype was recorded only once. The rearrangement links TRBV5-5 to TRBJ1-4; D is uncertain. V lost 2 bases to trimming and J lost 8 bases, with 7 bases between them. The CDR3 contains 12 residues. Germline loops: CDR1 SGHKS, CDR2 YYEKEE (reference sequence). As DNA, the CDR3 is TGTGCCAGCAGCTTCCCGAGGGAAAAACTGTTTTTT. It yields the protein CASSFPREKLFF.

The chain joins TRBV12-5 to TRBJ1-4, with D perhaps TRBD1 (6 bases). The CDR3 is made up of 17 amino acids. V shed 5 bases and J shed 2 bases, with 18 bases lying between them. Germline V gene lookup returns CDR1 LGHNT and CDR2 FRNRAP. The CDR3 nucleotides are TGTGCTAGTGGTCAGGGTGTTAAACAGGGCACTAATGAAAAACTGTTTTTT. Protein: CASGQGVKQGTNEKLFF.